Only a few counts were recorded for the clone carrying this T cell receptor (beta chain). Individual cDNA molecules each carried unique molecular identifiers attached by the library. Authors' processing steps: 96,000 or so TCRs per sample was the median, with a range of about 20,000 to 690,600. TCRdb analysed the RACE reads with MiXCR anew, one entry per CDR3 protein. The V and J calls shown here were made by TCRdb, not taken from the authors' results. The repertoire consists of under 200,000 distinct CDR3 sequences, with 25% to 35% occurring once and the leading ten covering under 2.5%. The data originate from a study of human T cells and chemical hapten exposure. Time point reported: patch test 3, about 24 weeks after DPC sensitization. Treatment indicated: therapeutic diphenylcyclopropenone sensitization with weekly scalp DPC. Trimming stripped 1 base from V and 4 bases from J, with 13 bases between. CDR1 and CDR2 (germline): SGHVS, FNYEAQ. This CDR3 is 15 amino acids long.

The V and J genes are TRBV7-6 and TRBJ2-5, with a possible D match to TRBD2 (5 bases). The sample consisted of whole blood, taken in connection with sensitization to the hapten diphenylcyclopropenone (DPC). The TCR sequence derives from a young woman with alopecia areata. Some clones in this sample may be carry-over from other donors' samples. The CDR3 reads CASSLVASSPETQYF. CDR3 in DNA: TGTGCCAGCAGCTTAGTGGCTAGCTCCCCAGAGACCCAGTACTTC.